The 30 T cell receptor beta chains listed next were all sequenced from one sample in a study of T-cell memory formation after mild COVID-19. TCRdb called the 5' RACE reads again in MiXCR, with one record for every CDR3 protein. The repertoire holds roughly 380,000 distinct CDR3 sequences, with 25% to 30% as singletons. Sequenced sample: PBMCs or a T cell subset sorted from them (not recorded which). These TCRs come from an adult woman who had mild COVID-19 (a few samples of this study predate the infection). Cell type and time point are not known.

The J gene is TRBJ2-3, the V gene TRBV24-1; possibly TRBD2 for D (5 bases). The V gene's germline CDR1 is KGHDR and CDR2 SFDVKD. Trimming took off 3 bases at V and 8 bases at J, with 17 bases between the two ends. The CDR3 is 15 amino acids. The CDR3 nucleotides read TGTGCCACCAGTGATAGGAGCGGTCCGGTTTCTACGCAGTATTTT. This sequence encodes CATSDRSGPVSTQYF.

This chain's CDR3 is CASSQGSPEAFF. The CDR3 nucleotides read TGTGCCAGCAGCCAGGGCTCCCCTGAAGCTTTCTTT. The chain links TRBV14 to TRBJ1-1; D call uncertain. The CDR3 is made up of 12 amino acids. Trimming took 3 bases from V and 6 from J, leaving 8 bases between them. Germline lookup yields CDR1 SGHDN and CDR2 FVKESK. The full variable domain, completed using reference TRBV14 and TRBJ1-1, is EAGVTQFPSHSVIEKGQTVTLRCDPISGHDNLYWYRRVMGKEIKFLLHFVKESKQDESGMPNNRFLAERTGGTYSTLKVQPAELEDSGVYFCASSQGSPEAFFGQGTRLTVV.

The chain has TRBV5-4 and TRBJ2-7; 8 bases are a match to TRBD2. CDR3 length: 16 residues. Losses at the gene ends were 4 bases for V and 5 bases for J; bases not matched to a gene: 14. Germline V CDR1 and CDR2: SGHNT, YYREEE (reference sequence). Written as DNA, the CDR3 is TGTGCCAGCAGCCTCGACGGCGGGAGGTCCGTCCACGAGCAGTACTTC. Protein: CASSLDGGRSVHEQYF.

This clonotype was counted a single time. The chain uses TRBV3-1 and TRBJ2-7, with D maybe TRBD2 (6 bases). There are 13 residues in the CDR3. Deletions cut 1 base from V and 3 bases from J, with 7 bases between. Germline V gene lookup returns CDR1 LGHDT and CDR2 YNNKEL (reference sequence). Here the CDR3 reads CASSQADYYEQYF. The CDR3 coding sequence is TGTGCCAGCAGCCAAGCGGACTACTACGAGCAGTACTTC.

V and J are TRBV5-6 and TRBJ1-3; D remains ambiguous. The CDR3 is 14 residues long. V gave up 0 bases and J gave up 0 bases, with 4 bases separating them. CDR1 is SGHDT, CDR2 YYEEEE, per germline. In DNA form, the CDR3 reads TGTGCCAGCAGCTTGGGAGACTCTGGAAACACCATATATTTT. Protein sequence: CASSLGDSGNTIYF.

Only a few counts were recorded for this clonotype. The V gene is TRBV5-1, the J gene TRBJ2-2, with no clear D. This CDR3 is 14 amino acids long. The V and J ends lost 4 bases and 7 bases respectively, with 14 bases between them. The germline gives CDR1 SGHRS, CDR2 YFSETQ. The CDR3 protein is CASSPRPSDGELFF. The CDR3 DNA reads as TGCGCCAGCAGCCCCCGACCTTCGGACGGGGAGCTGTTTTTT. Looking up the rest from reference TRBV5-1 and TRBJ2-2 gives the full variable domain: KAGVTQTPRYLIKTRGQQVTLSCSPISGHRSVSWYQQTPGQGLQFLFEYFSETQRNKGNFPGRFSGRQFSNSRSEMNVSTLELGDSALYLCASSPRPSDGELFFGEGSRLTVL.

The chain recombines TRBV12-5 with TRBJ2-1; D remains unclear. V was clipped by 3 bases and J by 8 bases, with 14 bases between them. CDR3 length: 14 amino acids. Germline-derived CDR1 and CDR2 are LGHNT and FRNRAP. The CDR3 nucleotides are TGTGCTAGTGGTTTTGGCCAGACATGGGATGAGCAGTTCTTC. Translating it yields CASGFGQTWDEQFF.

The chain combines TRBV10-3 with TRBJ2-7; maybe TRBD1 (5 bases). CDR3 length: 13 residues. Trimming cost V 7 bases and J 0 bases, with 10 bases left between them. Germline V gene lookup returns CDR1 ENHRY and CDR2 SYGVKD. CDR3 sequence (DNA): TGTGCCATCAAAGACAGCCTCTCCTACGAGCAGTACTTC. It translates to CAIKDSLSYEQYF.

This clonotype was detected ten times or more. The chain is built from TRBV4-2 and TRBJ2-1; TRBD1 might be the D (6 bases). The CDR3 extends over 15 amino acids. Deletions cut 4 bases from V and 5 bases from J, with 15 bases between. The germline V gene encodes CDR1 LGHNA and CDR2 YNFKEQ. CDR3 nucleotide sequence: TGTGCCAGCAGCCCCGAGGACAGTTTCCACAATGAGCAGTTCTTC. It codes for CASSPEDSFHNEQFF.

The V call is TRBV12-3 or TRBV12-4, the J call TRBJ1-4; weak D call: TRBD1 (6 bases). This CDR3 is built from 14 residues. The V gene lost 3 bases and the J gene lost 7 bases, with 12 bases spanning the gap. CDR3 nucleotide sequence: TGTGCCAGCAGTTTCGGTACAGGGAGTGAAAAACTGTTTTTT. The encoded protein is CASSFGTGSEKLFF.

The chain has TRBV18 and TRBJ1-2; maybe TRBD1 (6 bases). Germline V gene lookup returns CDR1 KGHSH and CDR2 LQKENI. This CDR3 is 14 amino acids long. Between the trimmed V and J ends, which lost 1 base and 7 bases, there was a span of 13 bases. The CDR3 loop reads CASSPLHRDAGYTF. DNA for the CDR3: TGTGCCAGCTCACCACTACACAGGGACGCTGGCTACACCTTC.

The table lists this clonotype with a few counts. CDR3 region: CASSYGAYTSNQPQHF. The DNA of the CDR3 is TGTGCCAGCAGTTATGGTGCTTACACTAGCAATCAGCCCCAGCATTTT. V usage is TRBV6-6 and J usage is TRBJ1-5; D is ambiguous. The V gene lost 3 bases and the J gene lost 0 bases, with 12 bases spanning the gap. From germline, CDR1 is MNHNY and CDR2 SVGAGI (reference sequence). The CDR3 runs to 16 residues.

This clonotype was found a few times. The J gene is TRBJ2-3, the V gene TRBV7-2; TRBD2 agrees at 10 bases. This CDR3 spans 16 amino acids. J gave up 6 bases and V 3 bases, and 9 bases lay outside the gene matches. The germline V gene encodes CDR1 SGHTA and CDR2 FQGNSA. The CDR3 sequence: CASSLRPGLASDTQYF. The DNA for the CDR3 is TGTGCCAGCAGCTTGAGGCCGGGACTAGCGTCCGATACGCAGTATTTT.

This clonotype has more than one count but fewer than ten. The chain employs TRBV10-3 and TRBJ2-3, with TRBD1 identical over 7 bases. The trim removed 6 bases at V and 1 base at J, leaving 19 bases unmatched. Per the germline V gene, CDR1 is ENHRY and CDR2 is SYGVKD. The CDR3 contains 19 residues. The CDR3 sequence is CAISPGRGRGGLGTDTQYF. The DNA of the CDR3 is TGTGCCATCAGCCCTGGAAGGGGGCGAGGTGGTTTAGGCACAGATACGCAGTATTTT.

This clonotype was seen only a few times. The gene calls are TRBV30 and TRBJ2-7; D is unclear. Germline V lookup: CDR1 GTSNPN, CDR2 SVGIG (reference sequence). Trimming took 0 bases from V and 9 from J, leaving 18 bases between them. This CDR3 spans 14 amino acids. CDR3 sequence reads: CAWSVGTPPYGQYF. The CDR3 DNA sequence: TGTGCCTGGAGTGTTGGCACGCCACCGTATGGGCAGTACTTC. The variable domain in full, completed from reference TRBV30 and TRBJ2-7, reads SQTIHQWPATLVQPVGSPLSLECTVEGTSNPNLYWYRQAAGRGLQLLFYSVGIGQISSEVPQNLSASRPQDRQFILSSKKLLLSDSGFYLCAWSVGTPPYGQYFGPGTRLTVT.

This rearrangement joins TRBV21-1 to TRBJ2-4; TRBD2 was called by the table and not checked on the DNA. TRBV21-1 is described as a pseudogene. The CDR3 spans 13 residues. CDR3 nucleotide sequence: TGTGCCAGCAGCGCACGACGGGTGGGGATTCAGTACTTC. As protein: CASSARRVGIQYF.

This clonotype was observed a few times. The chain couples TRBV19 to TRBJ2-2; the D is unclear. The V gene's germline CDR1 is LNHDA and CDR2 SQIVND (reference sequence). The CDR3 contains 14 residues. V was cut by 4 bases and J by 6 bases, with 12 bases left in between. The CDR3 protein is CASSTLVEAGELFF. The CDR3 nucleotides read TGTGCCAGTAGTACCCTAGTAGAGGCCGGGGAGCTGTTTTTT. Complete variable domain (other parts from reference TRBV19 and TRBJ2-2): DGGITQSPKYLFRKEGQNVTLSCEQNLNHDAMYWYRQDPGQGLRLIYYSQIVNDFQKGDIAEGYSVSREKKESFPLTVTSAQKNPTAFYLCASSTLVEAGELFFGEGSRLTVL.

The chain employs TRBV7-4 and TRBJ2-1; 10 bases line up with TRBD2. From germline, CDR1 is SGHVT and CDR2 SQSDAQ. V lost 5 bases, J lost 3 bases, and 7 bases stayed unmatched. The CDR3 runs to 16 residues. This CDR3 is CASSGPGTSDYNEQFF. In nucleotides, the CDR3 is TGTGCCAGCAGCGGACCCGGGACTAGCGACTACAATGAGCAGTTCTTC.

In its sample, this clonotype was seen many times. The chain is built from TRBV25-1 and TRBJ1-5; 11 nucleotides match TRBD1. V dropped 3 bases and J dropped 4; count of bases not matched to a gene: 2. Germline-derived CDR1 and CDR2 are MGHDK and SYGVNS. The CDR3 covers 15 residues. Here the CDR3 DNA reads TGTGCCAGCAGTGAGGGGGACAGGGGGAATCAGCCCCAGCATTTT. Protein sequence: CASSEGDRGNQPQHF.

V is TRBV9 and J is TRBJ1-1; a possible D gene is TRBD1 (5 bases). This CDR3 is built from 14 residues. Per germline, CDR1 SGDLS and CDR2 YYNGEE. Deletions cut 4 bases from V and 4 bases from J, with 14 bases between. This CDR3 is CASSLGGVPTEAFF. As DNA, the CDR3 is TGTGCCAGCAGCCTTGGGGGGGTCCCCACTGAAGCTTTCTTT.

The CDR3 DNA sequence: TGTGCCAGCAGCTTGGTGGGGTTCGGAAACACTGAAGCTTTCTTT. Amino acids: CASSLVGFGNTEAFF. The chain carries TRBV5-8 and TRBJ1-1, with D hard to call. In germline, CDR1 is SGHTS, CDR2 YDEGEE. Trimming shortened V by 0 bases and J by 2 bases, and 11 bases separated the two germline ends. The CDR3 is made up of 15 amino acids.

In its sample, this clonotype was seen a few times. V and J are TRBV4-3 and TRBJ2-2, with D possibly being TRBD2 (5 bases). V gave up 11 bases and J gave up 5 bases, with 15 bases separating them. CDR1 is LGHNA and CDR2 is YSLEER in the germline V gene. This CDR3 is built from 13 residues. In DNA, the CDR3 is TGCGCCGCTGGTGAAGGCGGGACCGGGGAGCTGTTTTTT. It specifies CAAGEGGTGELFF.

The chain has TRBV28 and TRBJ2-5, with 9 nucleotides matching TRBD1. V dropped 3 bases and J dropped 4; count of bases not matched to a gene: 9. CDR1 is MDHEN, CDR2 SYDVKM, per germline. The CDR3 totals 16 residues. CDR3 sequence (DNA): TGTGCCAGCAGTTTTAGTGGGACAGGGTTCGTAGAGACCCAGTACTTC. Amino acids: CASSFSGTGFVETQYF.

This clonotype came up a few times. The CDR3 coding sequence is TGCAGCGTTGCGTTGGCGCGGGAAGCTAGCACAGATACGCAGTATTTT. Its translation is CSVALAREASTDTQYF. The V call is TRBV29-1, the J call TRBJ2-3; tentative D call: TRBD2 (6 bases). CDR3 length: 16 residues. CDR1 is SQVTM, CDR2 ANQGSEA, per germline. Between the trimmed V and J ends, which lost 4 bases and 0 bases, there was a span of 17 bases.

The CDR3 region is CASSLAGGYSYEQYF. The CDR3, as DNA: TGTGCCAGCAGTTTGGCAGGGGGATACTCCTACGAGCAGTACTTC. The chain employs TRBV27 and TRBJ2-7; 7 nucleotides align to TRBD1. The CDR3 contains 15 residues. V lost 3 bases, J lost 0 bases, and 5 bases stayed unmatched. The germline V gene encodes CDR1 MNHEY and CDR2 SMNVEV (reference sequence).

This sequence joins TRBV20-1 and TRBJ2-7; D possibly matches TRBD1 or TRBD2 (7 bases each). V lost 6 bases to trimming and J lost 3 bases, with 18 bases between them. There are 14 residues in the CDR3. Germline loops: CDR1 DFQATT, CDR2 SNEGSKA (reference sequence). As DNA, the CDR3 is TGCAGTGCAGTGGGGGGGACAGCCAACTACGAGCAGTACTTC. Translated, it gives CSAVGGTANYEQYF.

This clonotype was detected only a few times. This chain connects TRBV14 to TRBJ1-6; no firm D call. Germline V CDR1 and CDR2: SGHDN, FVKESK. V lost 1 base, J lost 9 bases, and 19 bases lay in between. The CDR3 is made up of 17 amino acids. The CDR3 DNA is TGTGCCAGCAGCCAAGGATCTCGGGCGGTGGAGGTTTCACCCCTCCACTTT. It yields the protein CASSQGSRAVEVSPLHF. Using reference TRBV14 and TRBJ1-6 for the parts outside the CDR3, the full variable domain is EAGVTQFPSHSVIEKGQTVTLRCDPISGHDNLYWYRRVMGKEIKFLLHFVKESKQDESGMPNNRFLAERTGGTYSTLKVQPAELEDSGVYFCASSQGSRAVEVSPLHFGNGTRLTVT.

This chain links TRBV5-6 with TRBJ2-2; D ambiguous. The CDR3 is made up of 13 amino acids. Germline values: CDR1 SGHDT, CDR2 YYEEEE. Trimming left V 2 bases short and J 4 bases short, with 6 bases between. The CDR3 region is CASSFPSTGELFF. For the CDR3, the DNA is TGTGCCAGCAGCTTCCCTAGCACCGGGGAGCTGTTTTTT.

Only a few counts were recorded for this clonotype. This CDR3 is CASSAPNEVEAFF. The CDR3, as DNA: TGTGCCAGCAGCGCCCCTAATGAGGTTGAAGCTTTCTTT. The rearrangement links TRBV9 to TRBJ1-1; D ambiguous. This CDR3 is built from 13 residues. V lost 3 bases and J lost 7, with 13 bases in between. Looked up from germline, CDR1 is SGDLS and CDR2 is YYNGEE. Full variable domain (outside the CDR3, taken from reference TRBV9 and TRBJ1-1): DSGVTQTPKHLITATGQRVTLRCSPRSGDLSVYWYQQSLDQGLQFLIQYYNGEERAKGNILERFSAQQFPDLHSELNLSSLELGDSALYFCASSAPNEVEAFFGQGTRLTVV.

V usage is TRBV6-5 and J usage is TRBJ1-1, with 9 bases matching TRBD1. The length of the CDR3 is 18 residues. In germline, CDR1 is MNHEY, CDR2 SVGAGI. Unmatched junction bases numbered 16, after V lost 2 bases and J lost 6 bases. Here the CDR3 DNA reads TGTGCCAGCAGTTACACCTATTTCGTGGGGACAGGGAGTTCTGAAGCTTTCTTT. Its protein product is CASSYTYFVGTGSSEAFF.